The entry that follows covers one T cell receptor (beta chain) sequence. Per germline, CDR1 MDHEN and CDR2 SYDVKM. V shed 9 bases and J 2 bases; nucleotides not matched to a gene: 1. This CDR3 spans 13 amino acids. These data are taken from a study of blood T cell repertoires in COVID-19. Overall study: Sources were T cells, B-cell-depleted T cells, or PBMCs; the material itself was cDNA or gDNA.

Everyone who took part was 18 to 89 years old, and they came from about two dozen US areas. Clinical history as reported by participants underpinned cohort assignment. In the source study's methods: Estimation of nucleated cell counts relied on the amplification of reference gene primers. Clones were sequenced by immunoSEQ multiplex PCR, and TCRdb holds only the in-frame ones, with some missing. That table gives V, J and clone size, and the DNA gave D and trimming. There are roughly 250,000 clones in the sample; under 95% occur only once, and 2.3% lies in the top ten. The chain uses TRBV28 and TRBJ1-5, with 10 positions matching TRBD1. The sequencing input was PBMCs or T cells enriched from blood (not recorded which). This clonotype was obtained from a woman aged 40 to 49 with acute COVID-19. For the CDR3, the DNA is TGTGCCAGTGGGACAGGGGGCAATCAGCCCCAGCATTTT. Translated, it gives CASGTGGNQPQHF. The whole variable domain, filled in from reference TRBV28 and TRBJ1-5, reads DVKVTQSSRYLVKRTGEKVFLECVQDMDHENMFWYRQDPGLGLRLIYFSYDVKMKEKGDIPEGYSVSREKKERFSLILESASTNQTSMYLCASGTGGNQPQHFGDGTRLSIL.